Detailed here is one T cell receptor (beta chain). Its antigen remains unidentified. The length of the CDR3 is 12 residues. CDR1 is DFQATT and CDR2 is SNEGSKA in the germline V gene (reference sequence). Trimming shortened V by 7 bases and J by 2 bases, and 12 bases separated the two germline ends. The treatment was: roughly 10-day PBMC culture with coronavirus spike peptide pools or control peptides (ViraFEST assay). Fresh medium (containing IL-2) replaced half the medium on days 3 and 7. The Oncomine TCR Beta short-read assay was what sequenced the DNA obtained from cultured CD4+ T cells. TCRdb redid the calling of the PCR reads with MiXCR, one entry per CDR3 protein. The sample carries approximately 15,000 distinct CDR3 sequences, less than 70% recorded once. The data originate from a study of vaccination and CD4 T cells after COVID-19. The wider study: Samples were taken after vaccination, a median of roughly 70 days after dose two, with a range of 14 to 241.

Study observations and caveats: Among those convalescent, a median approximately 87% of reactive clones emerged solely post-vaccination. Nearly all convalescent vaccine-specific clones, 304 of 307, recognized only SARS-CoV-2 spike.

The source is a human donor who had recovered from COVID-19. The chain uses TRBV20-1 and TRBJ2-7, with D perhaps matching TRBD2 (6 bases). The starting material was CD4+ T cells from blood, cultured in vitro, obtained before SARS-CoV-2 vaccination. The DNA of the CDR3 is TGCAGTGTCAGCGGGCAGGCCTACGAGCAGTACTTC. Translated, it gives CSVSGQAYEQYF.